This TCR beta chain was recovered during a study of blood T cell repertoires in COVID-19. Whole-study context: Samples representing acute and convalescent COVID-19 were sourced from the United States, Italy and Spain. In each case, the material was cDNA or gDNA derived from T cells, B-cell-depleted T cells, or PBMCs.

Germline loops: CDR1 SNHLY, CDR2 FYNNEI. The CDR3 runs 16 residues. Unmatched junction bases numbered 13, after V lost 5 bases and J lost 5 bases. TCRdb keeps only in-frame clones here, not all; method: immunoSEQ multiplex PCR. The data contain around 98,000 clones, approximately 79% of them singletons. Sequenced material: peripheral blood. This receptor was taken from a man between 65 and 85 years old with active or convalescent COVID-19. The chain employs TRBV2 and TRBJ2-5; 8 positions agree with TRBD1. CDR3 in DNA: TGTGCCAGCAGTTTGACAGGGGCCGTTACGGGGGAGACCCAGTACTTC. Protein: CASSLTGAVTGETQYF. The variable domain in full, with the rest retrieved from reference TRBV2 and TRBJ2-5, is EPEVTQTPSHQVTQMGQEVILRCVPISNHLYFYWYRQILGQKVEFLVSFYNNEISEKSEIFDDQFSVERPDGSNFTLKIRSTKLEDSAMYFCASSLTGAVTGETQYFGPGTRLLVL.